Below are 4 T cell receptor beta chains sequenced from a single sample in a study of blood T cells in healthy people across ages. The use of a sample-barcoded 5' primer and a J-beta primer mix characterized a second PCR of roughly 6 to 11 cycles. TCRdb fed the 5' RACE reads into MiXCR, producing one record per CDR3 protein. The sample holds roughly 700,000 distinct CDR3 sequences; about 34% are singletons and the top ten take about 16%. The source material was blood. These receptors were obtained from a woman older than 75 in good health.

This clonotype appeared many times. V and J are TRBV6-5 and TRBJ1-1, with unresolved D. The CDR3 is 11 amino acids. From germline, CDR1 is MNHEY and CDR2 SVGAGI. Trimming took off 8 bases at V and 4 bases at J, with 8 bases between the two ends. CDR3 sequence reads: CASEVGTEAFF. For the CDR3, the DNA is TGTGCCAGCGAGGTGGGCACTGAAGCTTTCTTT.

This clonotype was found once. The rearrangement joins TRBV5-1 to TRBJ2-7; the D gene is possibly TRBD2 (6 bases). Germline V gene data show CDR1 as SGHRS and CDR2 as YFSETQ. The V and J ends lost 4 bases and 7 bases respectively, with 18 bases between them. This CDR3 is built from 14 residues. CDR3 sequence reads: CASSAEGLPREQYF. As DNA, the CDR3 is TGCGCCAGCAGCGCGGAGGGCCTCCCAAGGGAGCAGTACTTC.

Comment on this clonotype: Being one base from a much bigger clone, this may be a read error. The CDR3 does not close with the conserved phenylalanine or tryptophan, likely indicating a read error. The chain has TRBV4-1 and TRBJ2-3; D is undetermined. With 5 bases removed from V and 5 bases from J, the gap between germline ends came to 8 bases. Germline assignment: CDR1 MGHRA and CDR2 YSYEKL. CDR3 length equals 12 residues. The CDR3 loop reads CASSDGRDTQYL. The CDR3 nucleotides read TGCGCCAGCAGCGATGGGCGAGATACGCAGTATTTG.

This clonotype came up many times. A much larger clone differs from this one at a single base, so this may be a read error. The V gene is TRBV5-1, the J gene TRBJ2-1; D may be TRBD2 (6 bases). With the DNA end fitting TRBJ2-7 better, the J assignment may be wrong. This CDR3 spans 15 amino acids. Germline lookup yields CDR1 SGHRS and CDR2 YFSETQ. The CDR3 DNA reads as TGCGCCAGCAGCTTGGCCGGGACTTCTTACAATGAGCAGTACTTC. Encoded protein: CASSLAGTSYNEQYF.